The entry that follows covers one T cell receptor (beta chain) sequence. Its target is unknown. The data derive from a study of T-cell memory formation after mild COVID-19. Findings and caveats of the study: Contracting CD4+ clones were located mainly in CM and EM, and CD8+ clones in EMRA. Some responding clones appeared in pre-infection memory, suggesting cross-reactive memory joined. From day 15 to 85, contracting clones were balanced between CD4 and CD8, whereas later expanders leaned toward CD4+. Proof of SARS-CoV-2 specificity was absent for the second-wave clones that crested on day 37.

TCRdb reanalysed the 5' RACE reads using MiXCR and keeps one entry per CDR3 protein. The sample contains roughly 310,000 distinct CDR3 sequences, approximately 15% of which appear only once. The sequence was collected from a man between 18 and 29 years old who had mild COVID-19 (a few samples of this study predate the infection). Cell type and time point are not known. Sequencing was carried out using PBMCs or a T cell subset sorted from them (not recorded which).

The chain's CDR3 is CSARQGLKQPQHF. In DNA, the CDR3 is TGCAGTGCGAGACAGGGACTAAAACAGCCCCAGCATTTT. The J gene is TRBJ1-5, the V gene TRBV20-1, with 7 bases lining up with TRBD1. Trimming took 6 bases from V and 7 from J; bases not matched to a gene: 9. The germline V gene encodes CDR1 DFQATT and CDR2 SNEGSKA (reference sequence). This CDR3 has 13 amino acids.